The clone carrying this T cell receptor (beta chain) was recorded only once. This specimen comes from a study of control samples from healthy donors and cancer patients. Here immunoSEQ multiplex PCR was the method, and the copy in TCRdb shows in-frame clones only, minus some. The sample lists under 200,000 clones; 90% to 95% were seen once. V shed 0 bases and J shed 10 bases, with 10 bases lying between them. Germline V lookup: CDR1 LNHNV, CDR2 YYDKDF (reference sequence). This CDR3 is 14 amino acids long. What was sequenced was blood. The clonotype comes from a woman in her thirties or forties in good health. The chain links TRBV15 to TRBJ1-6; D not resolved. CDR3 nucleotide sequence: TGTGCCACCAGCAGAGATGTAGTGCAATCACCCCTCCACTTT. The encoded protein is CATSRDVVQSPLHF.